Listed below are T cell receptor beta chains from one sample, sequenced in a study of T cell clones after liver transplantation. Profiled with immunoSEQ multiplex PCR; TCRdb holds only in-frame clones, not every one. This sample has 40,000 to 65,000 clones, with roughly 83% found just once. The sequencing used CD4+ T cells from blood, collected before liver transplant. The receptors here all came from a human donor who received a liver transplant. Both conserved end residues are part of each CDR3. A D gene is named only where the DNA matches it firmly. Size is stated for part of the rows, as once, few or many counts, or as a class when the clone is expanded.

TRBJ2-7	TRBV6-6	.	13	medium-sized	CASSYFGGNEQYF	TGTGCCAGCAGTTACTTTGGGGGAAACGAGCAGTACTTC
TRBJ2-6	TRBV5-6	.	18	once	CASSLAGLQGYGANVLTF	TGTGCCAGCAGCTTGGCCGGTCTCCAGGGGTACGGGGCCAACGTCCTGACTTTC
TRBJ2-3	TRBV5-6	.	15	.	CASTSGGRSTDTQYF	TGTGCCAGCACCAGTGGAGGGCGCTCCACAGATACGCAGTATTTT
TRBJ1-2	TRBV7-3	.	13	.	CASSLTPTAGYTF	TGTGCCAGCAGCTTAACCCCTACCGCGGGTTACACCTTC
TRBJ1-1	TRBV7-2	TRBD1	15	many	CASSLADRGFAEAFF	TGTGCCAGCAGCTTAGCGGACAGGGGGTTCGCTGAAGCTTTCTTT
TRBJ1-2	TRBV4-1	.	13	.	CASSRDGDYGYTF	TGCGCCAGCAGCCGGGACGGCGATTATGGCTACACCTTC
TRBJ2-5	TRBV4-3	TRBD1	13	few	CASSQTGGETQYF	TGCGCCAGCAGCCAAACAGGGGGAGAGACCCAGTACTTC
TRBJ1-1	TRBV6-5	.	13	.	CASKPGGITEAFF	TGTGCCAGCAAACCGGGCGGGATCACTGAAGCTTTCTTT
TRBJ2-3	TRBV7-3	.	15	.	CASSLNGAEGDTQYF	TGTGCCAGCAGCCTCAACGGGGCTGAGGGAGATACGCAGTATTTT
TRBJ2-1	TRBV9	.	17	.	CASSPRIETRYYNEQFF	TGTGCCAGCAGCCCTCGCATAGAGACTAGGTATTACAATGAGCAGTTCTTC
TRBJ1-6	TRBV5-6	.	17	.	CASSLAGQSSYNSPLHF	TGTGCCAGCAGCTTGGCCGGACAGAGCTCCTATAATTCACCCCTCCACTTT
TRBJ1-5	TRBV7-8	TRBD1	17	.	CASSSDRDRGLRQPQHF	TGTGCCAGCAGCTCAGACCGGGACAGGGGGCTTCGGCAGCCCCAGCATTTT
TRBJ1-1	TRBV2	.	15	few	CASSVLEQSNTEAFF	TGTGCCAGCAGTGTTTTAGAGCAGTCGAACACTGAAGCTTTCTTT
TRBJ1-5	TRBV18	TRBD1	15	.	CASSPGQGSGQPQHF	TGTGCCAGCTCACCGGGACAGGGGAGCGGTCAGCCCCAGCATTTT
TRBJ2-3	TRBV4-3	.	14	.	CASAQRGHTDTQYF	TGCGCCAGCGCTCAACGGGGGCACACAGATACGCAGTATTTT
TRBJ2-3	TRBV28	.	14	.	CASSTHPSLGGQYF	TGTGCCAGCAGTACCCATCCTTCCCTGGGCGGACAGTATTTT
TRBJ2-2	TRBV7-2	.	14	once	CASSKGQFTGELFF	TGTGCCAGCAGCAAGGGACAATTCACCGGGGAGCTGTTTTTT
TRBJ1-5	TRBV4-2	.	17	many	CASSQEGRGAGDQPQHF	TGTGCCAGCAGCCAAGAAGGGCGAGGGGCCGGGGACCAGCCCCAGCATTTT
TRBJ2-1	TRBV20-1	.	11	.	CSASGNNEQFF	TGCAGTGCTAGTGGCAACAATGAGCAGTTCTTC
TRBJ1-3	TRBV18	.	15	.	CANPLAYYSGNTIYF	TGTGCCAACCCACTCGCGTACTACTCTGGAAACACCATATATTTT
TRBJ2-1	TRBV7-2	TRBD2	15	once	CASSPGLAGVGEQFF	TGTGCCAGCAGCCCCGGACTAGCGGGAGTGGGTGAGCAGTTCTTC
TRBJ2-1	TRBV27	.	15	.	CASSPLGDWNNEQFF	TGTGCCAGCAGTCCACTGGGGGATTGGAACAATGAGCAGTTCTTC
TRBJ2-3	TRBV9	TRBD1	15	.	CASSVGTGIADTQYF	TGTGCCAGCAGCGTTGGGACAGGTATCGCAGATACGCAGTATTTT
TRBJ2-1	TRBV6-5	TRBD2	12	.	CASSRVAGEQFF	TGTGCCAGCAGTCGAGTAGCGGGAGAGCAGTTCTTC
TRBJ1-1	TRBV4-2	.	13	.	CASSHGLGDEAFF	TGTGCCAGCAGCCACGGACTGGGGGATGAAGCTTTCTTT
TRBJ2-2	TRBV19	.	13	.	CASIPGNTGELFF	TGTGCCAGTATACCAGGGAACACCGGGGAGCTGTTTTTT
TRBJ2-2	TRBV19	.	14	.	CASSIGVVSGELFF	TGTGCCAGTAGTATAGGGGTTGTCTCCGGGGAGCTGTTTTTT
TRBJ2-5	TRBV7-2	TRBD2	13	.	CASSWTSGETQYF	TGTGCCAGCAGCTGGACTAGCGGGGAGACCCAGTACTTC
TRBJ2-2	TRBV7-9	.	12	.	CASSFPTGELFF	TGTGCCAGCAGCTTTCCAACGGGGGAGCTGTTTTTT
TRBJ1-6	TRBV9	.	18	.	CASSPAGYRSSYNSPLHF	TGTGCCAGCAGCCCCGCAGGATATAGAAGCTCCTATAATTCACCCCTCCACTTT
TRBJ2-7	TRBV13	TRBD2	22	few	CASTLSGYLAGSPEKTEYEQYF	TGTGCCTCAACACTGAGCGGGTACCTAGCGGGAAGCCCCGAAAAGACCGAATACGAGCAGTACTTC
TRBJ2-5	TRBV30	.	11	.	CAWSVRETQYF	TGTGCCTGGAGTGTTAGGGAGACCCAGTACTTC
TRBJ2-3	TRBV27	.	13	.	CASSTQGTDTQYF	TGTGCCAGCAGTACCCAGGGAACAGATACGCAGTATTTT
TRBJ2-2	TRBV7-9	TRBD2	14	.	CASRGVANTGELFF	TGTGCCAGCCGGGGGGTGGCCAACACCGGGGAGCTGTTTTTT
TRBJ1-5	TRBV19	.	14	.	CASSTLQGKQPQHF	TGTGCCAGTAGTACCCTACAGGGAAAGCAGCCCCAGCATTTT
TRBJ2-7	TRBV28	TRBD2	13	.	CASNSGLTYEQYF	TGTGCCAGCAATTCGGGACTAACCTACGAGCAGTACTTC
TRBJ2-5	TRBV19	TRBD2	15	once	CASSRSGGGRETQYF	TGTGCCAGTAGTAGAAGCGGGGGGGGACGGGAGACCCAGTACTTC
TRBJ1-3	TRBV4-3	.	16	once	CASSPSTGLYGNTIYF	TGCGCCAGCAGTCCGTCCACGGGTCTTTACGGAAACACCATATATTTT
TRBJ1-5	TRBV2	.	15	.	CASSEGQGSNQPQHF	TGTGCCAGCAGTGAAGGGCAGGGGAGCAATCAGCCCCAGCATTTT
TRBJ2-5	TRBV7-3	.	15	.	CASSLGGMKEETQYF	TGTGCCAGCAGCTTGGGGGGAATGAAGGAAGAGACCCAGTACTTC
TRBJ1-5	TRBV4-1	.	15	once	CASSQGTQGIQPQHF	TGCGCCAGCAGCCAAGGCACACAGGGCATTCAGCCCCAGCATTTT
TRBJ2-2	TRBV7-2	TRBD1	19	once	CASSFTTSGQAWNTGELFF	TGTGCCAGCAGCTTTACTACCTCAGGACAGGCTTGGAACACCGGGGAGCTGTTTTTT
TRBJ2-7	TRBV11-2	TRBD2	15	.	CASSLDLSGAYEQYF	TGTGCCAGCAGCTTAGATCTTAGCGGGGCCTACGAGCAGTACTTC
TRBJ2-7	TRBV5-6	.	12	.	CASSIVAYEQYF	TGTGCCAGCAGCATAGTGGCTTACGAGCAGTACTTC
TRBJ2-7	TRBV28	TRBD1	13	.	CASLPGQGGEQYF	TGTGCCAGCCTTCCGGGACAGGGGGGCGAGCAGTACTTC
TRBJ2-2	TRBV2	.	14	once	CASTRGPGAGELFF	TGTGCCAGCACGAGGGGACCAGGCGCCGGGGAGCTGTTTTTT
TRBJ1-1	TRBV5-6	.	15	.	CASSLPDGMYPEAFF	TGTGCCAGCAGCTTGCCGGACGGGATGTACCCTGAAGCTTTCTTT
TRBJ2-6	TRBV18	.	16	.	CASSPRELSGANVLTF	TGTGCCAGCTCACCTCGTGAGCTCTCTGGGGCCAACGTCCTGACTTTC